This T cell receptor beta chain derives from a study of CD8 T cells in ankylosing spondylitis. This clonotype has more than one count but fewer than ten. As yet, its antigen is unknown. Notes on the study in general: Disease-linked clones reportedly concentrated significantly in matched ankylosing spondylitis synovial fluid.

Germline lookup yields CDR1 DFQATT and CDR2 SNEGSKA (reference sequence). There are 14 residues in the CDR3. V was shortened by 6 bases and J by 7 bases, with 20 bases between the two germline ends. TCRdb itself ran the 5' RACE reads through MiXCR, one entry per CDR3 protein. The repertoire holds 250,000 or so distinct CDR3 sequences, approximately 24% seen once, with more than 0.6% in the top ten. Sequencing used blood, either unsorted or a sorted T cell fraction (not recorded which). This sequence joins TRBV20-1 and TRBJ2-3, with no clear D. This TCR was sampled from a male donor with ankylosing spondylitis or in good health (not recorded which). In nucleotides, the CDR3 is TGCAGTGCCCTCCCACCCGCAGGTGGAAATACGCAGTATTTT. Residues: CSALPPAGGNTQYF.